One sample yielded the 11 T cell receptor beta chains listed below, sequenced in a study of T cells in Graves' hyperthyroidism and ophthalmopathy. Amplification of TCR beta CDR3 regions was performed using RNA transcripts as template. Researchers ran a first-round RT-PCR on the TCR CDR3 using the HTBI primer set. From the multiplex PCR reads, TCRdb called clonotypes with MiXCR, one entry per CDR3 protein. The table lists hundreds of thousands of distinct CDR3 sequences, roughly 13% of them singletons. Sequencing was done on a sample of blood. These receptors were obtained from a woman aged 25 to 39 with Graves' hyperthyroidism that later progressed to Graves' ophthalmopathy.

The CDR3 DNA is TGTGCCAGCAGCCAAGTCCCGGGACTAGCGGGAGGGAGAGAGACCCAGTACTTC. Protein product: CASSQVPGLAGGRETQYF. The V and J genes are TRBV3-2 and TRBJ2-5; the DNA was not used to check the table's D call, TRBD2. TRBV3-2 is tagged as a pseudogene. The CDR3 runs 18 residues.

The chain recombines TRBV6-1 with TRBJ1-1; D unclear. Deletions cut 7 bases from V and 10 bases from J, with 13 bases between. The CDR3 consists of 11 residues. Germline CDR1 is MNHNS and CDR2 is SASEGT. The CDR3 nucleotides are TGTGCCAGCATCACGGGTGGGGTAGCTTTCTTT. Amino acids: CASITGGVAFF.

This clonotype was seen at least ten times. The genes are TRBV7-2 and TRBJ2-5, with 7 bases fitting TRBD1. V was clipped by 11 bases and J by 5 bases; unmatched bases: 11. CDR1 SGHTA and CDR2 FQGNSA come from the germline V gene. CDR3 length: 13 residues. DNA for the CDR3: TGTGCCTCAGGCAGGGGACAGAGGGAGACCCAGTACTTC. Residues: CASGRGQRETQYF.

This clonotype was detected many times. The chain has TRBV6-2 or TRBV6-3 and TRBJ1-4, with D hard to call. CDR1 and CDR2 (germline): MNHEY, SVGEGT. The V and J ends lost 2 bases and 4 bases respectively, with 8 bases between them. The CDR3 has 14 residues. The CDR3 DNA reads TGTGCCAGCAGTTACGGCCGCCATAATGAAAAACTGTTTTTT. As protein: CASSYGRHNEKLFF.

The chain employs TRBV20-1 and TRBJ2-2; 9 bases agree with TRBD2. V lost 3 bases and J lost 6; bases outside the gene matches: 11. The CDR3 covers 16 residues. Germline V gene sequence: CDR1 DFQATT, CDR2 SNEGSKA (reference sequence). DNA of the CDR3: TGCAGTGCTAGCCTTGGACTAGCGAGGGTATCCGGGGAGCTGTTTTTT. It codes for CSASLGLARVSGELFF.

This clonotype has ten or more counts. The CDR3 protein is CAWSVGIYGYTF. The CDR3 bases are TGTGCCTGGAGTGTAGGGATCTATGGCTACACCTTC. This sequence joins TRBV30 and TRBJ1-2; D remains unclear. Between the trimmed V and J ends, which lost 0 bases and 4 bases, there was a span of 6 bases. The CDR3 loop spans 12 amino acids. Looked up from germline, CDR1 is GTSNPN and CDR2 is SVGIG (reference sequence).

The genes are TRBV5-1 and TRBJ2-3, with 8 bases that match TRBD1. This CDR3 comprises 14 residues. J was trimmed by 2 bases and V by 8 bases; bases with no gene match: 7. The V gene's germline CDR1 is SGHRS and CDR2 YFSETQ. The CDR3 sequence: CASAPGQDTDTQYF. The CDR3 coding sequence is TGCGCCAGTGCGCCGGGACAGGACACAGATACGCAGTATTTT.

This clonotype showed up many times. V is TRBV11-3 and J is TRBJ2-2; no firm D call. Germline-derived CDR1 and CDR2 are SGHNT and YENEEA. V lost 7 bases, J lost 0 bases, and 3 bases lay in between. This CDR3 contains 12 residues. In DNA, the CDR3 is TGTGCCAGCAATTCGAACACCGGGGAGCTGTTTTTT. Protein sequence: CASNSNTGELFF.

V is TRBV29-1 and J is TRBJ2-2; weak D call: TRBD1 (6 bases). The V and J ends lost 3 bases and 0 bases respectively, with 8 bases between them. The CDR3 is 14 amino acids. The V gene's germline CDR1 is SQVTM and CDR2 ANQGSEA. CDR3: CSVERTANTGELFF. The CDR3 coding sequence is TGCAGCGTTGAGAGGACAGCGAACACCGGGGAGCTGTTTTTT.

This clonotype occurred a few times. The rearrangement uses TRBV18 and TRBJ1-4; tentative D call: TRBD1 (6 bases). CDR1 and CDR2 (germline): KGHSH, LQKENI. The CDR3 consists of 17 residues. Trimming took 6 bases from V and 0 from J, leaving 17 bases between them. In DNA, the CDR3 is TGTGCCAGCTCTCCTCAAGAACAGGGTGCAACTAATGAAAAACTGTTTTTT. Translating it yields CASSPQEQGATNEKLFF.

This clonotype was counted many times. V is TRBV12-3 or TRBV12-4 and J is TRBJ1-6, with 8 bases matching TRBD1. This CDR3 comprises 14 residues. V lost 5 bases and J lost 10; bases outside the gene matches: 7. In nucleotides, the CDR3 is TGTGCCAGCAGTCCCACAGGGGGGGCGTCACCCCTCCACTTT. This encodes CASSPTGGASPLHF.